This TCR beta chain was sequenced for a study of blood T cell repertoires in COVID-19. Under the authors' procedure: The assay estimated nucleated cells by amplifying reference gene primers. Sequenced by immunoSEQ multiplex PCR; TCRdb stores in-frame clones only, minus some. V, J and clone size derive from that table, while D and trimming were established from the DNA sequence. Of 200,000 to 300,000 clones listed, 88% were seen once; the top ten hold 0.95% to 1%. The CDR3 loop spans 14 amino acids. With 0 bases removed from V and 8 bases from J, the gap between germline ends came to 11 bases. CDR1 is SGHDN and CDR2 is FVKESK in the germline V gene.

The TCR originated in a woman in her thirties or forties who had recovered from COVID-19. The chain is built from TRBV14 and TRBJ2-1; D is perhaps TRBD1 (5 bases). The sample consisted of peripheral blood. The CDR3 is CASSQETPRDEQFF. CDR3 nucleotide sequence: TGTGCCAGCAGCCAAGAGACGCCCAGGGATGAGCAGTTCTTC.